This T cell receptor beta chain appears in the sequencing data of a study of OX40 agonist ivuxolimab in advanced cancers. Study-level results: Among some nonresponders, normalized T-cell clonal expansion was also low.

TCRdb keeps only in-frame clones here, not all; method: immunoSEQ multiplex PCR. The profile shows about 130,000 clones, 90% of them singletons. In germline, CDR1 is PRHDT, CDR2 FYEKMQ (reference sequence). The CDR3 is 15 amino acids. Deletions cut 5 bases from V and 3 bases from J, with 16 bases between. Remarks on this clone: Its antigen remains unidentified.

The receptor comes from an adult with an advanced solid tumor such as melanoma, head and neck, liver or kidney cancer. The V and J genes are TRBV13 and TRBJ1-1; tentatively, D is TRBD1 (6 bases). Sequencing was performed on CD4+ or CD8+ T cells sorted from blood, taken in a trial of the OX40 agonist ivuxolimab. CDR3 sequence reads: CASSTRTVRDTEAFF. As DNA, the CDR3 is TGTGCCAGCAGCACCCGGACAGTAAGAGACACTGAAGCTTTCTTT.